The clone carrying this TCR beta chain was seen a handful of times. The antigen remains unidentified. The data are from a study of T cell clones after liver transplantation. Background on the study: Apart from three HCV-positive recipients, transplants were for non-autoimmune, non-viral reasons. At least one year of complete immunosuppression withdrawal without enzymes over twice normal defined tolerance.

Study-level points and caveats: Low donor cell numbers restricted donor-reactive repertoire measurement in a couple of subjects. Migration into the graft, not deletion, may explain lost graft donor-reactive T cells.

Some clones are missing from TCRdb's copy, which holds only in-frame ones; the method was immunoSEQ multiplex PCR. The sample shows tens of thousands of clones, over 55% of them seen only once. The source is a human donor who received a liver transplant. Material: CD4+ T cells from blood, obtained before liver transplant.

The CDR3 DNA is TGCGCCAGCAGCCTCCGTGGACTAGCGGGGGGAAACACCGGGGAGCTGTTTTTT. As protein: CASSLRGLAGGNTGELFF. The genes are TRBV4-1 and TRBJ2-2; 14 bases align to TRBD2. The V and J ends lost 4 bases and 2 bases, in that order; junction bases with no gene match: 6. This CDR3 is 18 amino acids long. Germline V gene lookup returns CDR1 MGHRA and CDR2 YSYEKL.